The 6 T cell receptor beta chains given below trace back to one sample, sequenced in a study of OX40 agonist ivuxolimab in advanced cancers. Generated by immunoSEQ multiplex PCR, the TCRdb table keeps only in-frame clones and is missing some. The data contain around 64,000 clones, about 93% of them singletons. The sequences come from CD4+ or CD8+ T cells sorted from blood, collected in a trial of the OX40 agonist ivuxolimab. All receptors come from an adult with an advanced solid tumor such as melanoma, head and neck, liver or kidney cancer.

This chain uses TRBV5-6 with TRBJ1-5; perhaps TRBD1 as D (6 bases). Germline-derived CDR1 and CDR2 are SGHDT and YYEEEE. V lost 0 bases, J lost 1 base, and 11 bases lay in between. This CDR3 is 16 amino acids long. The CDR3 loop reads CASSLAGGASNQPQHF. The CDR3 bases are TGTGCCAGCAGCTTGGCCGGGGGGGCGAGCAATCAGCCCCAGCATTTT.

In this sample, this clone turned up once. The sample has other DNA sequences that encode this CDR3 too. This chain uses TRBV5-1 with TRBJ1-2; 9 bases map to TRBD1. There are 15 residues in the CDR3. The V segment lost 4 bases and the J segment 8 bases; nucleotides outside the gene matches: 12. The germline CDR1 and CDR2 sequences are SGHRS and YFSETQ. For the CDR3, the DNA is TGCGCCAGCAGCGAGGGACAGGGAGAGGGGCGGGGCTACACCTTC. It encodes CASSEGQGEGRGYTF.

This clone showed up just a few times. The CDR3 here is CASSPHEDQPQHF. In DNA, the CDR3 is TGTGCCAGCTCACCGCACGAGGATCAGCCCCAGCATTTT. The V gene is TRBV18, the J gene TRBJ1-5; D not resolved. Germline V gene data show CDR1 as KGHSH and CDR2 as LQKENI. Trimming shortened V by 3 bases and J by 5 bases, and 8 bases separated the two germline ends. The CDR3 spans 13 residues.

The CDR3 bases are TGTGCCAGCAGCTTAGCCGCCGGGACAGGGGGGGCTTATGGCTACACCTTC. It yields the protein CASSLAAGTGGAYGYTF. J is TRBJ1-2 and V is TRBV13; 11 positions agree with TRBD1. Germline V gene data show CDR1 as PRHDT and CDR2 as FYEKMQ (reference sequence). CDR3 length: 17 amino acids. V lost 1 base, J lost 5 bases, and 9 bases stayed unmatched.

J is TRBJ2-1 and V is TRBV5-6, with D possibly being TRBD2 (6 bases). Germline V gives CDR1 SGHDT, CDR2 YYEEEE. This CDR3 is built from 13 residues. V was clipped by 2 bases and J by 5 bases, with 8 bases between them. In DNA form, the CDR3 reads TGTGCCAGCAGCTTTGGCGGGAACAATGAGCAGTTCTTC. This translates into CASSFGGNNEQFF.

The chain uses TRBV7-6 and TRBJ1-1; D remains unclear. From germline, CDR1 is SGHVS and CDR2 FNYEAQ. V lost 1 base to trimming and J lost 1 base, with 10 bases between them. This CDR3 contains 15 residues. CDR3 bases: TGTGCCAGCAGCTTAGGACCCGGGGAGAACACTGAAGCTTTCTTT. Translating it yields CASSLGPGENTEAFF.